The T cell receptor beta chain described here comes from a study of blood T cell repertoires in COVID-19. At the level of the study: Specimens from acute and convalescent COVID-19 originated in the United States, Italy and Spain. PBMCs, B-cell-depleted T cells, or T cells were the source of the cDNA or gDNA that made up the material.

Germline CDR1 MDHEN, CDR2 SYDVKM. The CDR3 spans 14 residues. Germline trimming cut 7 bases from V and 2 bases from J; bases unmatched to any gene: 8. Study processing details: Reference gene primer amplification gave estimated nucleated cell counts. Repertoires were generated with immunoSEQ multiplex PCR, while TCRdb's copy carries only in-frame clones and drops some. Clonal size and the V and J genes are those of that table, whereas D and trimming came from the DNA. This sample has about 40,000 clones; approximately 77% occur once, and the top ten carry over 4%. Sequenced material: peripheral blood. The receptor was derived from a woman in her 70s with acute or convalescent COVID-19. The genes are TRBV28 and TRBJ2-7, with TRBD1 matching over 7 bases. The DNA for the CDR3 is TGTGCCAGCAACCCTCCCGACAGGGCCTACGAGCAGTACTTC. It translates to CASNPPDRAYEQYF.